This entry is about one TCR beta chain. This sample stems from a study of blood T cell repertoires in COVID-19. This CDR3 is 16 amino acids long. The V and J ends lost 2 bases and 1 base, in that order; junction bases with no gene match: 6. In germline, CDR1 is LGHNA, CDR2 YSLEER. TCRdb keeps only in-frame clones here, not all; method: immunoSEQ multiplex PCR. The sample contains about 26,000 clones, 92% of which appear only once. This clonotype originated in a human donor in a cohort sampled during active COVID-19. Sequenced sample: peripheral blood. This chain uses TRBV4-3 with TRBJ2-7, with 9 bases aligning to TRBD1. The CDR3 sequence is CASSQSLGQGSYEQYF. The CDR3 nucleotides read TGCGCCAGCAGCCAAAGTCTGGGACAGGGATCCTACGAGCAGTACTTC.